The rows below give T cell receptor beta chains drawn from one sample of a study of blood T cell repertoires in COVID-19. The data were produced by immunoSEQ multiplex PCR, yet TCRdb's version contains in-frame clones alone and is incomplete. The sample holds about 330,000 clones, more than 85% seen once. Sequences were obtained from PBMCs or T cells enriched from blood (not recorded which). The receptors come from a woman between 25 and 40 years old who had recovered from COVID-19. CDR3s include the opening cysteine and the closing phenylalanine or tryptophan. Fields, in order: J gene, V gene, CDR3 protein.

TRBJ2-2	TRBV24-1	CATSDPPGTSGTRVRTGELFF
TRBJ1-1	TRBV19	CASSIGGMNTEAFF
TRBJ1-1	TRBV4-1	CASSPPDRMNTEAFF
TRBJ1-2	TRBV28	CASSSPGGVDYGYTF
TRBJ1-1	TRBV5-1	CASSLTPGQRNTEAFF
TRBJ1-6	TRBV6-5	CASSREGYLGSPLHF
TRBJ1-3	TRBV6-1	CASSEYRNTIYF
TRBJ1-1	TRBV9	CASSPQTGLNTEAFF
TRBJ2-6	TRBV20-1	CSASPSAGLANVLTF
TRBJ2-7	TRBV4-2	CASSQEFSGGGAYEQYF
TRBJ1-5	TRBV27	CASSPQGLRDQPQHF
TRBJ1-1	TRBV30	CAADTLGPDEAFF
TRBJ2-3	TRBV7-3	CASSQLGQADTQYF
TRBJ1-6	TRBV15	CATSPRQGMNSPLHF
TRBJ2-5	TRBV19	CASSAGGVPETQYF
TRBJ1-6	TRBV4-2	CASSQERQGALSPLHF
TRBJ2-3	TRBV7-2	CASSLGASTDTQYF
TRBJ1-6	TRBV27	CASSPGTPNSPLHF
TRBJ1-2	TRBV7-9	CASSPLPGTAYGYTF
TRBJ1-5	TRBV19	CASSIRRGDPGQPQHF
TRBJ2-7	TRBV6-5	CASSRGGREQYF
TRBJ2-7	TRBV12-3/TRBV12-4	CASSAGTAYEQYF
TRBJ2-7	TRBV6-5	CASRDRDYEQYF
TRBJ2-5	TRBV5-1	CASSSIGIQETQYF
TRBJ1-1	TRBV6-5	CASSYGGGVTFF
TRBJ1-5	TRBV19	CASSIGTRGDQPQHF
TRBJ1-6	TRBV7-2	CASSSQQGYSPLHF
TRBJ2-2	TRBV12-3/TRBV12-4	CASTLRNTGELFF
TRBJ1-6	TRBV3-1/TRBV3-2	CASSQVGGNSPLHF
TRBJ2-7	TRBV28	CASSLGQGANGYEQYF
TRBJ2-3	TRBV4-1	CASSPAPSGMISKDTQYF
TRBJ1-1	TRBV30	CAWSADSNTEAFF
TRBJ2-1	TRBV9	CASSGAGTSGRNEQFF
TRBJ1-6	TRBV14	CASRLTGNSPLHF
TRBJ1-4	TRBV2	CASRNRGLANEKLFF
TRBJ1-1	TRBV19	CASSMGRDRGNTEAFF
TRBJ2-5	TRBV18	CASSGLAQETQYF
TRBJ2-2	TRBV9	CASSVVFSQGATGELFF
TRBJ1-5	TRBV19	CASSKYPRANQPQHF
TRBJ2-4	TRBV11-3	CASSLRTGIAKNIQYF
TRBJ1-3	TRBV4-2	CASSQAQVEAGNTIYF
TRBJ2-3	TRBV4-3	CASSHGPGSTDTQYF
TRBJ2-7	TRBV19	CASSMGQGYTYEQYF
TRBJ1-2	TRBV7-9	CASSPQGLNYGYTF
TRBJ2-7	TRBV2	CASRDLTEVTYEQYF
TRBJ1-6	TRBV30	CAWNRDKSSYNSPLHF
TRBJ2-7	TRBV2	CASNDRVGEQYF
TRBJ1-6	TRBV6-2/TRBV6-3	CASSYYGGASPLHF
TRBJ2-2	TRBV5-4	CASSPRTSGSPGELFF
TRBJ1-2	TRBV7-9	CASTEGENYGYTF